Below are 2 T cell receptor beta chains sequenced from a single sample in a study of T cell responses to AZD1222 COVID-19 vaccine. Produced via immunoSEQ multiplex PCR; TCRdb's table is partial and in-frame only. The table lists about 27,000 clones, about 92% of them singletons, with around 8.4% in the top ten. The sample here was peripheral blood, taken 28 days after the second AZD1222 dose. Receptors originate from an adult who received the AZD1222 COVID-19 vaccine.

The rearrangement uses TRBV19 and TRBJ1-6; a weak D match, TRBD1 (6 bases). The germline CDR1 and CDR2 sequences are LNHDA and SQIVND (reference sequence). This CDR3 has 16 residues. V was pared by 5 bases and J by 5 bases, with 16 bases between. The CDR3 loop reads CASSLSPGQNNSPLHF. In DNA form, the CDR3 reads TGTGCCAGTAGTTTGTCACCCGGACAGAATAATTCACCCCTCCACTTT.

The sample holds one count of this clone. The chain has TRBV5-4 and TRBJ1-2; D remains ambiguous. The length of the CDR3 is 14 residues. Germline V gene data show CDR1 as SGHNT and CDR2 as YYREEE (reference sequence). With 4 bases removed from V and 0 bases from J, the gap between germline ends came to 10 bases. CDR3 sequence reads: CASSPYGANYGYTF. DNA of the CDR3: TGTGCCAGCAGCCCGTATGGTGCTAACTATGGCTACACCTTC. The whole variable domain, filled in from reference TRBV5-4 and TRBJ1-2, reads ETGVTQSPTHLIKTRGQQVTLRCSSQSGHNTVSWYQQALGQGPQFIFQYYREEENGRGNFPPRFSGLQFPNYSSELNVNALELDDSALYLCASSPYGANYGYTFGSGTRLTVV.